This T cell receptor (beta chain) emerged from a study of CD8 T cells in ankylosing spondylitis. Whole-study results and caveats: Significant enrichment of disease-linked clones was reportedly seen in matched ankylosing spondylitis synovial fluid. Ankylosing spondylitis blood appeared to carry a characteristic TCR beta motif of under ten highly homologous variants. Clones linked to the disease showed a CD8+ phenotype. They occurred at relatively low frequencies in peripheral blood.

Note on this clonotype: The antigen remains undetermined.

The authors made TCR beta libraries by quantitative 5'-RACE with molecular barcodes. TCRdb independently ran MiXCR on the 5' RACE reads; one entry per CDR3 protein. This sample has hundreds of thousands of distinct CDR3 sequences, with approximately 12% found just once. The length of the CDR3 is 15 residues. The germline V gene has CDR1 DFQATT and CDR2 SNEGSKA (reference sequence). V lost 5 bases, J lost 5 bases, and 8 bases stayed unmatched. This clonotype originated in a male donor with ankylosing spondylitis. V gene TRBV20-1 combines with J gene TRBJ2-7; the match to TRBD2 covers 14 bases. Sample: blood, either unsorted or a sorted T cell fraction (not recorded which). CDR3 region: CSARRLAGGFHEQYF. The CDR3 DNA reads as TGCAGTGCTCGCCGACTAGCGGGAGGGTTCCACGAGCAGTACTTC.